These T cell receptor beta chains were read from a single sample in a study of blood T cell repertoires in COVID-19. TCRdb's table, derived via immunoSEQ multiplex PCR, lists solely in-frame clones and lacks some. The table shows 71,000 or so clones, with 82% occurring only once. Specimen: peripheral blood. These receptors originate from a man in his fifties with acute or convalescent COVID-19. Each CDR3 is given with its conserved first and last residue. Each record gives: D gene, clone size, J gene, V gene, CDR3 DNA, CDR3 protein. D genes are given only for firm matches. Size is omitted from some rows. Given values are once, few, many or a class for expanded clones.

D gene: .; clone size: .; J gene: TRBJ1-4; V gene: TRBV6-5; CDR3 DNA: TGTGCCAGCAACAATGGGAGGGAGGCGGAAAAACTGTTTTTT; CDR3 protein: CASNNGREAEKLFF
D gene: .; clone size: .; J gene: TRBJ1-1; V gene: TRBV5-6; CDR3 DNA: TGTGCCAGCAGCTTGGGGGAGAAGAACACTGAAGCTTTCTTT; CDR3 protein: CASSLGEKNTEAFF
D gene: .; clone size: .; J gene: TRBJ2-3; V gene: TRBV9; CDR3 DNA: TGTGCCAGCAGCGTAGCTCTGGGAGCTAGCACAGATACGCAGTATTTT; CDR3 protein: CASSVALGASTDTQYF
D gene: TRBD1; clone size: .; J gene: TRBJ2-7; V gene: TRBV9; CDR3 DNA: TGTGCCAGCAGCGTTAGCGGGACAGGGGGCTACGAGCAGTACTTC; CDR3 protein: CASSVSGTGGYEQYF
D gene: .; clone size: .; J gene: TRBJ1-2; V gene: TRBV18; CDR3 DNA: TGTGCCAGCTCGGAGCAGCCGCCGAAACATAACTATGGCTACACCTTC; CDR3 protein: CASSEQPPKHNYGYTF
D gene: TRBD1; clone size: .; J gene: TRBJ2-7; V gene: TRBV19; CDR3 DNA: TGTGCCAGTAGTATGCGACAGGGAAAGCGCTACGAGCAGTACTTC; CDR3 protein: CASSMRQGKRYEQYF
D gene: .; clone size: once; J gene: TRBJ1-6; V gene: TRBV28; CDR3 DNA: TGTGCCAGCAGTTTGGCCAGGGGTCGGTCACCCCTCCACTTT; CDR3 protein: CASSLARGRSPLHF
D gene: .; clone size: few; J gene: TRBJ1-3; V gene: TRBV11-2; CDR3 DNA: TGTGCCAGCAGCCGGGACAACTCTGGAAACACCATATATTTT; CDR3 protein: CASSRDNSGNTIYF
D gene: .; clone size: .; J gene: TRBJ2-1; V gene: TRBV7-3; CDR3 DNA: TGTGCCAGCAGCTCCTCGGACTCCCACAATGAGCAGTTCTTC; CDR3 protein: CASSSSDSHNEQFF
D gene: .; clone size: .; J gene: TRBJ2-1; V gene: TRBV7-3; CDR3 DNA: TGTGCCAGCAGCTTAACGGGAACAGATTCAGGGGAGCAGTTCTTC; CDR3 protein: CASSLTGTDSGEQFF
D gene: TRBD1; clone size: .; J gene: TRBJ2-7; V gene: TRBV25-1; CDR3 DNA: TGTGCCAGCAGTGATTCTTTCGGAGGACAGGCCTACGAGCAGTACTTC; CDR3 protein: CASSDSFGGQAYEQYF
D gene: TRBD2; clone size: .; J gene: TRBJ2-7; V gene: TRBV6-4; CDR3 DNA: TGTGCCAGCAGCGTTAGCGGGGGGGACTACGAGCAGTACTTC; CDR3 protein: CASSVSGGDYEQYF
D gene: .; clone size: .; J gene: TRBJ2-3; V gene: TRBV2; CDR3 DNA: TGTGCCAGCAAAGTTGGCTCTGGCCCCGCAGATACGCAGTATTTT; CDR3 protein: CASKVGSGPADTQYF
D gene: .; clone size: .; J gene: TRBJ2-3; V gene: TRBV9; CDR3 DNA: TGTGCCAGCAGCCCATCCGGCGGGGATACGCAGTATTTT; CDR3 protein: CASSPSGGDTQYF
D gene: .; clone size: .; J gene: TRBJ2-5; V gene: TRBV6-5; CDR3 DNA: TGTGCCGTGACAGGGACTGCGGGAGAGACCCAGTACTTC; CDR3 protein: CAVTGTAGETQYF
D gene: .; clone size: .; J gene: TRBJ2-4; V gene: TRBV19; CDR3 DNA: TGTGCCAGTAGTATTGGTGATAGCTCAAAAGTGATTCAGTACTTC; CDR3 protein: CASSIGDSSKVIQYF
D gene: .; clone size: once; J gene: TRBJ2-1; V gene: TRBV5-4; CDR3 DNA: TGTGCCAGCAGCTTGGACTCAAGCTCCTACAATGAGCAGTTCTTC; CDR3 protein: CASSLDSSSYNEQFF